This T cell receptor (beta chain) was recorded in a study of T cell responses to AZD1222 COVID-19 vaccine. The study pooled second doses at about 4 or about 12 weeks. Per germline, CDR1 GTSNPN and CDR2 SVGIG (reference sequence). The CDR3 spans 13 residues. J gave up 7 bases and V 6 bases, and 6 bases lay outside the gene matches. Study results and caveats: Among the donors, most were white British and more were female, and clonal diversity was possibly underestimated.

Profiled with immunoSEQ multiplex PCR; TCRdb holds only in-frame clones, not every one. Altogether about 72,000 clones are present, 89% being singletons, with the ten largest covering over 25%. Worth noting for this clone: Antigen specificity is unknown.

This clonotype was obtained from an adult who received the AZD1222 COVID-19 vaccine. The specimen comprised peripheral blood, sampled 28 days after the second AZD1222 dose. The V call is TRBV30, the J call TRBJ1-6, with TRBD1 identical over 7 bases. The CDR3 spells CACHRGQNSPLHF. DNA of the CDR3: TGTGCCTGCCATAGGGGGCAAAATTCACCCCTCCACTTT.